Below, 20 T cell receptor beta chains from the same sample are listed, as sequenced in a study of blood T cell repertoires in COVID-19. Produced via immunoSEQ multiplex PCR; TCRdb's table is partial and in-frame only. This sample has some 100,000 clones; roughly 88% occur once, and the top ten carry about 5.3%. The source material was peripheral blood. These receptors came from a human donor in a cohort sampled during active COVID-19.

The V and J genes are TRBV5-4 and TRBJ2-2; 8 positions agree with TRBD1. Germline CDR1 reads SGHNT; CDR2 reads YYREEE (reference sequence). The CDR3 loop spans 16 amino acids. V was clipped by 4 bases and J by 8 bases; unmatched bases: 13. The CDR3 loop is CASSAGQGRRGGELFF. The CDR3 DNA reads as TGTGCCAGCAGCGCCGGACAGGGTAGAAGGGGGGGGGAGCTGTTTTTT.

The rearrangement joins TRBV7-6 to TRBJ1-4; 12 bases are shared with TRBD1. There are 19 residues in the CDR3. Germline assignment: CDR1 SGHVS and CDR2 FNYEAQ. Trimming at V came to 5 bases and at J to 3 bases, leaving 13 bases not matched to a gene. Written as DNA, the CDR3 is TGTGCCAGCAGCCAGCGTCTCCCGGGACAGGGGGCCTCTAATGAAAAACTGTTTTTT. Its translation is CASSQRLPGQGASNEKLFF.

This chain uses TRBV6-5 with TRBJ1-4, with D uncertain. The V gene's germline CDR1 is MNHEY and CDR2 SVGAGI. The CDR3 has 13 amino acids. Trimming cost V 3 bases and J 5 bases, with 7 bases left between them. The CDR3 DNA sequence: TGTGCCAGCAGTTATTCGGTAAATGAAAAACTGTTTTTT. It codes for CASSYSVNEKLFF.

In its sample, this clone was seen once. The chain carries TRBV7-2 and TRBJ2-1; D uncertain. CDR1 is SGHTA, CDR2 FQGNSA, per germline. This CDR3 region has 13 residues. V lost 0 bases, J lost 7 bases, and 7 bases lay in between. The chain's CDR3 is CASSLAVSNEQFF. The DNA of the CDR3 is TGTGCCAGCAGCTTAGCTGTGAGTAATGAGCAGTTCTTC.

V gene TRBV28 combines with J gene TRBJ2-2; 8 nucleotides line up with TRBD1. The CDR3 extends over 16 amino acids. Germline V CDR1 and CDR2: MDHEN, SYDVKM. V lost 6 bases to trimming and J lost 0 bases; unmatched junction nucleotides: 6. In nucleotides, the CDR3 is TGTGCCAGCAGACGACCGGACAGGGCGAACACCGGGGAGCTGTTTTTT. Translated: CASRRPDRANTGELFF.

This rearrangement joins TRBV18 to TRBJ2-3, with a possible D match to TRBD2 (5 bases). The CDR3 contains 13 residues. The ends were cut back, 2 bases at V and 4 bases at J, with 7 bases in the middle. The V gene's germline CDR1 is KGHSH and CDR2 LQKENI. CDR3 in amino acids: CASSPKRADTQYF. CDR3 DNA sequence: TGTGCCAGCTCACCAAAGAGGGCAGATACGCAGTATTTT. The full variable domain, in which reference TRBV18 and TRBJ2-3 provide the parts outside the CDR3, is NAGVMQNPRHLVRRRGQEARLRCSPMKGHSHVYWYRQLPEEGLKFMVYLQKENIIDESGMPKERFSAEFPKEGPSILRIQQVVRGDSAAYFCASSPKRADTQYFGPGTRLTVL.

This chain joins TRBV5-1 and TRBJ1-4; D uncertain. V lost 0 bases and J lost 0, with 6 bases in between. This CDR3 is built from 15 residues. Per the germline V gene, CDR1 is SGHRS and CDR2 is YFSETQ. CDR3 protein: CASSLAGATNEKLFF. In DNA form, the CDR3 reads TGCGCCAGCAGCTTGGCCGGGGCAACTAATGAAAAACTGTTTTTT.

V gene TRBV28 combines with J gene TRBJ1-6; 8 bases are a match to TRBD1. The CDR3 totals 15 residues. Per germline, CDR1 MDHEN and CDR2 SYDVKM. V dropped 3 bases and J dropped 5; count of bases not matched to a gene: 3. CDR3 sequence: CASSFLGQDNSPLHF. The DNA for the CDR3 is TGTGCCAGCAGTTTCCTGGGACAGGATAATTCACCCCTCCACTTT.

CDR3 in amino acids: CASSARPERQFF. DNA of the CDR3: TGTGCCAGCAGCGCCCGACCCGAGCGGCAGTTCTTC. The V call is TRBV11-3, the J call TRBJ2-1; no clear D gene. The V gene's germline CDR1 is SGHNT and CDR2 YENEEA. CDR3 length: 12 amino acids. V was trimmed by 5 bases and J by 12 bases, leaving 14 bases between them.

V usage is TRBV4-1 and J usage is TRBJ2-7; weak D call: TRBD2 (5 bases). CDR1 and CDR2 (germline): MGHRA, YSYEKL. CDR3 length: 13 residues. V dropped 2 bases and J dropped 7 bases, with 12 bases sitting between them. The CDR3: CASSQLTSGEQYF. The CDR3 nucleotides read TGCGCCAGCAGCCAATTAACCTCGGGGGAGCAGTACTTC.

The chain links TRBV10-1 to TRBJ1-6, with 8 bases aligning to TRBD1. This CDR3 is 14 amino acids long. Germline V gives CDR1 WNHNN, CDR2 SYGVQD (reference sequence). V lost 3 bases to trimming and J lost 7 bases; unmatched junction nucleotides: 2. CDR3 nucleotides: TGCGCCAGCAGTGATGACAGGGGCAATTCACCCCTCCACTTT. Amino acid sequence: CASSDDRGNSPLHF.

The rearrangement uses TRBV24-1 and TRBJ2-1; 12 nucleotides agree with TRBD1. Germline CDR1 is KGHDR and CDR2 is SFDVKD. The CDR3 spans 16 residues. V lost 4 bases to trimming and J lost 6 bases; unmatched junction nucleotides: 6. As DNA, the CDR3 is TGTGCCACCAGTGACCCGGGACAGGGGGCAGTCAATGAGCAGTTCTTC. It translates to CATSDPGQGAVNEQFF.

This chain links TRBV27 with TRBJ2-1; perhaps TRBD1 as D (6 bases). This CDR3 region has 16 residues. Deletions cut 7 bases from V and 8 bases from J, with 24 bases between. Germline loops: CDR1 MNHEY, CDR2 SMNVEV (reference sequence). The CDR3 spells CASTPGWAKGVYEQFF. DNA for the CDR3: TGTGCCAGCACCCCCGGGTGGGCGAAGGGGGTTTATGAGCAGTTCTTC.

This chain links TRBV30 with TRBJ2-2, with 12 bases matching TRBD2. The V segment lost 2 bases and the J segment 3 bases; nucleotides outside the gene matches: 1. The CDR3 totals 15 residues. Germline V CDR1 and CDR2: GTSNPN, SVGIG (reference sequence). The CDR3 nucleotides are TGTGCCTGGAGTCGACTAGCGGGAGACACCGGGGAGCTGTTTTTT. It is translated as CAWSRLAGDTGELFF.

This clone came up once. V and J are TRBV28 and TRBJ2-1, with TRBD1 identical over 9 bases. CDR1 is MDHEN, CDR2 SYDVKM, per germline. This CDR3 contains 17 residues. Trimming at V came to 8 bases and at J to 10 bases, leaving 21 bases not matched to a gene. CDR3 bases: TGTGCCAGCTATCTCGAGGGCCTGGGACAGGGAACGGCCGAGCAGTTCTTC. This gives the protein CASYLEGLGQGTAEQFF.

This chain connects TRBV7-8 to TRBJ1-3, with D possibly TRBD1 on 5 matching bases. Trimming stripped 4 bases from V and 4 bases from J, with 20 bases between. The germline CDR1 and CDR2 sequences are SGHVS and FQNEAQ. There are 17 residues in the CDR3. In DNA, the CDR3 is TGTGCCAGCAGCTCGAGGAGGGGAGGTGTTGTAGGAAACACCATATATTTT. Its translation is CASSSRRGGVVGNTIYF.

The rearrangement uses TRBV11-1 and TRBJ2-1, with a tentative D call TRBD2 (5 bases). The CDR3 has 14 residues. Deletions cut 3 bases from V and 7 bases from J, with 13 bases between. CDR1 and CDR2 (germline): SGHAT, FQDESV (reference sequence). The CDR3 DNA reads as TGTGCCAGCAGCTTGGGTGGCGGGCCAAATGAGCAGTTCTTC. Residues: CASSLGGGPNEQFF. Filled out from reference TRBV11-1 and TRBJ2-1, the complete variable domain reads EAEVAQSPRYKITEKSQAVAFWCDPISGHATLYWYRQILGQGPELLVQFQDESVVDDSQLPKDRFSAERLKGVDSTLKIQPAELGDSAMYLCASSLGGGPNEQFFGPGTRLTVL.

V and J are TRBV29-1 and TRBJ2-3; D may be TRBD2 (5 bases). V gave up 3 bases and J gave up 2 bases, with 9 bases separating them. The CDR3 has 13 residues. The germline gives CDR1 SQVTM, CDR2 ANQGSEA. The CDR3 spells CSVDRGHTDTQYF. For the CDR3, the DNA is TGCAGCGTTGATCGAGGGCACACAGATACGCAGTATTTT.

This clone was detected only a few times. The chain uses TRBV6-6 and TRBJ2-1, with D possibly matching TRBD1 (5 bases). The length of the CDR3 is 13 residues. Deletions cut 5 bases from V and 8 bases from J, with 13 bases between. Per the germline V gene, CDR1 is MNHNY and CDR2 is SVGAGI (reference sequence). The CDR3 reads CASSHERGYEQFF. In nucleotides, the CDR3 is TGTGCCAGCAGTCACGAAAGGGGTTATGAGCAGTTCTTC.

This sequence joins TRBV28 and TRBJ2-3; the D gene is possibly TRBD2 (5 bases). V was trimmed by 7 bases and J by 1 base, leaving 12 bases between them. Per the germline V gene, CDR1 is MDHEN and CDR2 is SYDVKM. This CDR3 is built from 14 residues. In DNA form, the CDR3 reads TGTGCCAGCAACCTGGCGGGTGGCACAGATACGCAGTATTTT. As protein: CASNLAGGTDTQYF.